This is a list of T cell receptor beta chains from one sample in a study of blood T cell repertoires in COVID-19. Clones were read by immunoSEQ multiplex PCR, and TCRdb kept only the in-frame ones, dropping some. Here the sample spans 100,000 to 150,000 clones, around 88% being singletons. Sequencing was carried out using peripheral blood. The receptors come from a man aged 45-65 years with acute or convalescent COVID-19. The CDR3 runs from the conserved cysteine through the conserved F or W. The D gene is left open where the match is weak. Clone size is given for some rows only: seen once, a few or many times, or a class if the clone is expanded.

V: TRBV5-1
J: TRBJ2-5
size: -
length: 15
D: TRBD1
DNA: TGCGCCAGCAGCTTAACAGGGGCCCCCCCGAAGACCCAGTACTTC
CDR3: CASSLTGAPPKTQYF

V: TRBV6-6
J: TRBJ1-6
size: -
length: 14
D: -
DNA: TGTGCCAGCGGGGGCGCATCCTATAATTCACCCCTCCACTTT
CDR3: CASGGASYNSPLHF

V: TRBV2
J: TRBJ1-2
size: -
length: 14
D: -
DNA: TGTGCCAGCACCCAGGGACTGGGCCCTTTTGGCTACACCTTC
CDR3: CASTQGLGPFGYTF

V: TRBV4-1
J: TRBJ1-4
size: -
length: 14
D: -
DNA: TGCGCCAGCGAGGCCGGTGGATTATCGGAAAAACTGTTTTTT
CDR3: CASEAGGLSEKLFF

V: TRBV10-1
J: TRBJ1-1
size: -
length: 15
D: TRBD1
DNA: TGCGCCAGCAGTGAGCAAAACAGGGGTCTCACTGAAGCTTTCTTT
CDR3: CASSEQNRGLTEAFF

V: TRBV29-1
J: TRBJ2-5
size: -
length: 14
D: -
DNA: TGCAGCTCCGGGAGGAGCAGGGGCCAAGAGACCCAGTACTTC
CDR3: CSSGRSRGQETQYF

V: TRBV5-5
J: TRBJ1-5
size: -
length: 15
D: -
DNA: TGTGCCAGCAGCCAACAGGGATCCTCTAATCAGCCCCAGCATTTT
CDR3: CASSQQGSSNQPQHF

V: TRBV7-2
J: TRBJ1-1
size: -
length: 15
D: -
DNA: TGTGCCAGCAGCTTATACGCTTGGCCTAACACTGAAGCTTTCTTT
CDR3: CASSLYAWPNTEAFF

V: TRBV9
J: TRBJ2-1
size: -
length: 16
D: TRBD2
DNA: TGTGCCAGCAGCGCAACTTTCAGGGAGGGAAGGAGTGAGCAGTTCTTC
CDR3: CASSATFREGRSEQFF

V: TRBV5-6
J: TRBJ2-1
size: once
length: 15
D: -
DNA: TGTGCCAGCAGCTTAGGGGCCAGCTCCTACAATGAGCAGTTCTTC
CDR3: CASSLGASSYNEQFF

V: TRBV11-3
J: TRBJ2-1
size: -
length: 16
D: -
DNA: TGTGCCAGCAGCTTAGGTTCCGGGGTAAGGGTGAATGAGCAGTTCTTC
CDR3: CASSLGSGVRVNEQFF

V: TRBV10-3
J: TRBJ1-2
size: -
length: 20
D: TRBD1
DNA: TGTGCCATCAGTTCCCATTCGGGACAGGGGGCGCGGGGAGTCAACTATGGCTACACCTTC
CDR3: CAISSHSGQGARGVNYGYTF

V: TRBV5-1
J: TRBJ1-1
size: once
length: 16
D: -
DNA: TGCGCCAGCACCCCGGCGGTTAAAGGGACTAATACTGAAGCTTTCTTT
CDR3: CASTPAVKGTNTEAFF

V: TRBV7-2
J: TRBJ1-5
size: -
length: 13
D: -
DNA: TGTGCCAGCAGGTCAGGGGCCTCAGGGCCCCAGCATTTT
CDR3: CASRSGASGPQHF

V: TRBV7-2
J: TRBJ2-1
size: -
length: 14
D: -
DNA: TGTGCCAGCAGCCAGACTAGCTCCTACAATGAGCAGTTCTTC
CDR3: CASSQTSSYNEQFF

V: TRBV7-2
J: TRBJ1-6
size: -
length: 17
D: -
DNA: TGTGCCAGCAGCCTAAGTCGCGGGAACAACCCGAATTCACCCCTCCACTTT
CDR3: CASSLSRGNNPNSPLHF

V: TRBV7-9
J: TRBJ1-1
size: -
length: 11
D: TRBD1
DNA: TGTGCCACCAATCAGGGGGCCAAGGCTTTCTTT
CDR3: CATNQGAKAFF

V: TRBV3-1/TRBV3-2
J: TRBJ1-1
size: -
length: 13
D: -
DNA: TGTGCCAGCAGCTCTTCAGGGTGGGCTGAAGCTTTCTTT
CDR3: CASSSSGWAEAFF

V: TRBV11-2
J: TRBJ2-7
size: -
length: 14
D: TRBD1
DNA: TGTGCCAGCAGCCATTCTACAGGGGGGAGGGAGCAGTACTTC
CDR3: CASSHSTGGREQYF

V: TRBV12-3/TRBV12-4
J: TRBJ1-5
size: -
length: 12
D: -
DNA: TGTGCCACCAGTTATCTCAATCAGCCCCAGCATTTT
CDR3: CATSYLNQPQHF

V: TRBV7-6
J: TRBJ1-2
size: -
length: 13
D: TRBD1
DNA: TGTGCCAGCAGCGGAAGGACAGGGGATGGCTACACCTTC
CDR3: CASSGRTGDGYTF

V: TRBV5-1
J: TRBJ2-1
size: -
length: 16
D: TRBD1
DNA: TGCGCCAGCAAGACAGGGGCGGTAAATTCTTACAATGAGCAGTTCTTC
CDR3: CASKTGAVNSYNEQFF

V: TRBV7-9
J: TRBJ1-2
size: -
length: 14
D: -
DNA: TGTGCCAGCAGCCCCTTGACAGGAACCTATGGCTACACCTTC
CDR3: CASSPLTGTYGYTF

V: TRBV5-4
J: TRBJ2-7
size: -
length: 17
D: TRBD2
DNA: TGTGCCAGCAGCTTGGCCGGAGCTGCTAGCGGGGCCTACGAGCAGTACTTC
CDR3: CASSLAGAASGAYEQYF

V: TRBV7-3
J: TRBJ1-1
size: -
length: 16
D: -
DNA: TGTGCCAGCAGCTTAATAGGCCAGGGGCTTAGCACTGAAGCTTTCTTT
CDR3: CASSLIGQGLSTEAFF

V: TRBV7-6
J: TRBJ2-7
size: few
length: 13
D: -
DNA: TGTGCCAGCAGCCCTTTCAGGGTCCCCGAGCAGTACTTC
CDR3: CASSPFRVPEQYF

V: TRBV11-3
J: TRBJ2-2
size: -
length: 14
D: TRBD1
DNA: TGTGCCAGCAGCTCGGGGACAGCCACCGGGGAGCTGTTTTTT
CDR3: CASSSGTATGELFF

V: TRBV7-6
J: TRBJ2-5
size: -
length: 17
D: TRBD2
DNA: TGTGCCAGCAGCTACGGACTAGCGGGGGAGGGGCGAGAGACCCAGTACTTC
CDR3: CASSYGLAGEGRETQYF

V: TRBV15
J: TRBJ1-6
size: -
length: 16
D: -
DNA: TGTGCCACCAGCAGAGATTCAGCAGGAGGGAATTCACCCCTCCACTTT
CDR3: CATSRDSAGGNSPLHF

V: TRBV6-6
J: TRBJ1-1
size: -
length: 16
D: -
DNA: TGTGCCAGCAGACCGCCCGGGACTCGAGGGAACACTGAAGCTTTCTTT
CDR3: CASRPPGTRGNTEAFF

V: TRBV28
J: TRBJ1-4
size: -
length: 13
D: TRBD1
DNA: TGTGCCACCCAGACAGGGGTAGGATTGGAACTGTTTTTT
CDR3: CATQTGVGLELFF